This T cell receptor beta chain stems from a study of shared clonotypes between healthy human individuals (dated by TCRdb to 2020 to 2021). Looking at the study overall: The cohort included three men and two women between 18 and 49 years of age. For each donor, CD4 naive and CD4 memory were each given three plates, CD8 naive was given two plates, and CD8 memory was given one plate. The study deeply sequenced blood TCR repertoires of about 5 healthy adults to estimate repertoire size and the extent of clonotype sharing between individuals. To increase sequencing depth and limit assay-specific biases, TCR repertoire library preparation and sequencing were carried out by different laboratories using diverse techniques. Each donor's leukapheresis produced roughly between roughly 0.85 and 10 billion PBMCs. The paper as a whole reports these results and caveats: When a few donors were compared, the shared fraction of clonotypes was around 5% for naive CD4, around 4% for naive CD8, 2.3% for memory CD4, and 0.35% to 0.5% for memory CD8. The genetic and exposure-history diversity represented was limited by the small number of donors. Rarefaction of sorted-subset datasets indicated incomplete sequencing despite the large sequencing depth. Higher generation probabilities were observed for clonotypes shared by all four sorted-subset donors than for non-shared clonotypes. Pairwise subsampling indicated that sequencing depth was expected to affect the degree of clonotype sharing among donors. Sampling was limited to blood, and TCR repertoires in tissue likely differ from TCR repertoires in blood. Larger estimated clonotype richness was generally found for naive subsets than for memory subsets.

From the germline V gene, CDR1 is SQVTM and CDR2 is ANQGSEA. There are 14 amino acids in the CDR3, from cysteine to phenylalanine inclusive. The DNA shown is the 42-base CDR3, in frame from base 1. Trimmed from V: 7 bases; trimmed from J: 7 bases; junction bases lacking a gene match: 14. Using the deep immunoSEQ assay, TCR CDR3 regions were amplified from genomic DNA by multiplex PCR. For each cell subset, the extracted genomic DNA was distributed evenly across all wells of several immunoSEQ 96-well plates, and each plate served as one replicate. Each replicate PCR for sorted subsets received around 200 ng genomic DNA, equal to around 32,000 T cell genomes. The purified libraries were quantified using a Qubit 3.0 fluorometer, sized with a Bioanalyzer 2100, and then quantified again using the KAPA Library Quantification kit. Every immunoSEQ 96-well plate was sequenced on a dedicated single-read 150-cycle Illumina NextSeq 550 flow cell. Per the source publication's procedure: Because only junctional sequences without quality scores were contained in the immunoSEQ output, filtering matching that applied to full-length reads could not be performed. To assign V/J genes and CDR3, sequences were annotated against IMGT germline references using PyIR, a Python wrapper for IgBLAST v1.9. Reads with weak V/J assignments (E-value above 1e-6), missing CDR3, stop codons, out-of-frame junctions, or ambiguous translated residues were removed. V3J clonotypes were defined by identical inferred V gene, J gene, and CDR3 amino acid sequence. To compute the percentage overlap between repertoires, the number of shared unique clonotypes was divided by the size of the smaller repertoire. Richness of each repertoire was evaluated using RTK rarefaction, the Chao1 estimator, and Recon v2.1 estimates of unobserved clonotypes. Generation probabilities for all TCRbeta clonotypes obtained by the gDNA method from a handful of donors were computed using OLGA. What TCRdb holds here is the immuneACCESS table cut down to in-frame rearrangements. Part of the clones is not present; checked against another copy, under half of the missing clones reflect an unresolved V gene, and the others are unexplained. V and J calls and clone size are copied from that table; D and trimming were computed from the DNA. This sample gives approximately 2.3 million clones in total; 85% to 95% of them show up just once. The ten top clones hold around 0.4% of the sample.

The donors were healthy, HIV-negative adults with no recently reported acute infections or vaccinations. Only Caucasian adults living in Nashville, Tennessee, USA were represented among the donors. CD4+ T cells were enriched by magnetic negative selection, after which naive cells were positively selected on CD45RA and the negative fraction was taken as the memory subset. After blood collection by leukapheresis, PBMCs were isolated using Ficoll-Histopaque density gradient centrifugation and then cryopreserved in the vapor phase of liquid nitrogen. Analytical flow cytometry was used to check the purity and quantity of each magnetically sorted T cell population. From each sorted fraction, genomic DNA was isolated and quantified by UV absorbance on a Nanodrop 2000c. To note about this clone: Its antigen has not been determined. No quality values exist for individual bases; no much larger clone is one base distant.

This TCR was recovered from a man between 18 and 35 years old in good health. Some clones in this sample may be carry-over from other donors' samples. The specimen was naive CD4+ T cells from PBMCs. In the paper's terms, the cell subset or site label means: CD45RA+ positively selected. The rearrangement combines TRBV29-1 with TRBJ1-2; TRBD1 agrees with 8 junctional bases. The DNA is as follows: TGCAGCGCCGTTATCCCTCAGGGGGCTTTTGGCTACACCTTC. Translated, this gives CSAVIPQGAFGYTF.